This T cell receptor (beta chain) was obtained from a study of blood T cell repertoires in COVID-19. Study-wide context: The United States, Italy and Spain supplied acute and convalescent COVID-19 samples. Nucleic acid was either cDNA or gDNA, and it came from T cells, B-cell-depleted T cells, or PBMCs.

V gave up 2 bases and J gave up 7 bases, with 8 bases separating them. This CDR3 comprises 12 residues. Germline V gene data show CDR1 as MNHNS and CDR2 as SASEGT. In the source study's methods: Amplifying reference gene primers gave estimates of nucleated cell counts. Method: immunoSEQ multiplex PCR; TCRdb's copy keeps in-frame clones and lacks some. V, J and clone size are taken as reported in that table, and D and trimming were inferred from the DNA itself. The sample has about 52,000 clones, around 88% seen once. The TCR sequence derives from an elderly woman with acute or convalescent COVID-19. Sequencing was carried out using peripheral blood. V is TRBV6-1 and J is TRBJ2-5; D call uncertain. CDR3 residues: CASSEIGVTQYF. CDR3 bases: TGTGCCAGCAGTGAAATTGGAGTGACCCAGTACTTC.